A single T cell receptor beta chain is shown here with its context. The record originates from a study of blood T cell repertoires in COVID-19. Looking at the study overall: Collection of acute and convalescent COVID-19 samples took place in the United States, Italy and Spain. Sources were T cells, B-cell-depleted T cells, or PBMCs; the material itself was cDNA or gDNA.

In the original analysis: Estimation of nucleated cell counts relied on the amplification of reference gene primers. Only in-frame clones appear in the TCRdb table, and some are missing; sequencing was by immunoSEQ multiplex PCR. V and J calls plus clone size are reproduced from that table; the DNA served to infer D and trimming. The sample lists a few hundred thousand clones, 80% to 90% occurring once. This CDR3 is built from 13 residues. CDR1 and CDR2 (germline): SGHTA, FQGNSA. V lost 2 bases and J lost 4, with 5 bases in between. This clonotype was sampled from a woman aged 50 to 60 with acute or convalescent COVID-19. This chain joins TRBV7-2 and TRBJ2-2; D is ambiguous. Sequencing was performed on peripheral blood. This CDR3 is CASSLTSTGELFF. The DNA for the CDR3 is TGTGCCAGCAGCTTAACCAGCACCGGGGAGCTGTTTTTT. Combining the CDR3 with reference TRBV7-2 and TRBJ2-2 gives the whole variable domain GAGVSQSPSNKVTEKGKDVELRCDPISGHTALYWYRQSLGQGLEFLIYFQGNSAPDKSGLPSDRFSAERTGGSVSTLTIQRTQQEDSAVYLCASSLTSTGELFFGEGSRLTVL.